This TCR beta chain was recovered during a study of T cells after posttransplantation cyclophosphamide. This clone was picked up many times. The germline CDR1 and CDR2 sequences are SGHTA and FQGNSA. This CDR3 has 15 residues. J was trimmed by 9 bases and V by 7 bases; bases with no gene match: 12. Only in-frame clones appear in the TCRdb table, and some are missing; sequencing was by immunoSEQ multiplex PCR. The sample presents about 37,000 clones, none singletons. The receptor comes from a man aged 25-45 years in good health and a related stem cell transplant donor. The rearrangement links TRBV7-2 to TRBJ1-6; 7 bases line up with TRBD1. Sequencing was carried out using PBMCs. The CDR3 sequence: CASNPTGTVISPLHF. As DNA, the CDR3 is TGTGCCAGCAACCCGACCGGGACAGTGATTTCACCCCTCCACTTT.